The sequence of this T cell receptor beta chain was determined in a study of vaccination and CD4 T cells after COVID-19 (dated by TCRdb to between 2021 and 2024). With respect to the entire study: Convalescent patients had a positive SARS-CoV-2 result on nasal swab PCR, and of these patients, some 10 had mild disease and one had severe disease. The spike-specific CD4+ TCR repertoire was compared before and after mRNA vaccination in fewer than eleven COVID-19 convalescent patients and a handful of infection-naive healthy vaccine recipients. Control cultures used a CEFX viral epitope pool as positive control, an HIV-1 Nef peptide pool as negative control, or no peptide. For stimulating the cultures, overlapping spike peptide pools were used, derived from SARS-CoV-2 as well as from the common cold coronaviruses HCoV-NL63, HCoV-OC43 and HCoV-229E. Post-COVID blood samples from convalescent patients were collected a median of 101 days after diagnosis, with a range of roughly 30 to 161 days. Each participant got two doses of either the Pfizer-BioNTech BNT162b2 vaccine (n=8) or the Moderna mRNA-1273 vaccine (n=2). The time from the second vaccine dose to post-vaccine blood sampling had a median of roughly 70 days and ranged from about 12 to 241 days. The convalescent cohort comprised six males and four females, including two Hispanic individuals, seven Caucasians, two Asians and one multiracial person. A few convalescent patients were sampled both early after vaccination (day 14) and late after vaccination (days 161 to 241). What the authors observed across the whole study: The median number of SARS-CoV-2-reactive clonotypes rose from about 19 after infection to some 37 after vaccination, but the change was not significant. Nearly all vaccine-specific clones in convalescent patients (304 of 307) were mono-reactive for SARS-CoV-2 spike rather than cross-reactive with common cold coronaviruses. The study included relatively few convalescent patients and did not analyze early timepoints after natural infection. In convalescent patients, a median approximately 89% of post-vaccine SARS-CoV-2-reactive clones were detected only after vaccination, suggesting vaccine-specific priming.

The V end loses 2 bases and the J end loses 2 bases, and a stretch of 14 bases separates them. Taken from the germline V gene, the CDR1 and CDR2 loops are SGHTA and FQGNSA. Taken from cysteine to phenylalanine, the CDR3 has 16 residues. Left in the record is the CDR3 DNA by itself, 48 bases read in frame from the first base. The library was prepared using PCR. At the Johns Hopkins FTIC core, DNA from the cultured CD4+ T cells underwent TCR sequencing with the Oncomine TCR Beta short-read assay. The QIAamp micro DNA kit was used to extract genomic DNA from the cultured CD4+ T cells. Oncomine TCR Beta libraries from cultured CD4+ T cells were pooled using unique dual indexes and sequenced on an Illumina iSeq 100. The paper's processing steps were these. Non-productive sequences were removed, and CDR3s that did not start with C, did not end with F or W, or were shorter than 7 amino acids were discarded. Antigen-specific clonotypes were identified using the MANAFEST web application through comparison of peptide-stimulated wells with reference and other culture wells. Positive clones required FDR below 0.05, an odds ratio above 5, and productive frequency above 0.1% in at least two of three replicate wells. A clonotype was classed as cross-reactive if the clonotype showed significant expansion both in SARS-CoV-2 spike wells and in at least one common cold coronavirus spike condition. Using R version 3.6.1, CDR3 homology was evaluated through Levenshtein distances (stringdist) along with unrooted phylogenetic trees (ape). TCRdb took the public reads, trimmed them with fastp at Q25, ran MiXCR for clone calling and kept in-frame beta chains. Records with the same CDR3 protein are collapsed into one entry carrying the most frequent genes and DNA. The V and J calls, along with clone size, are taken from TCRdb and not from the paper's own processing. The sample contains approximately 23,000 distinct CDR3 sequences, about two fifths of them found a single time. Just under 30% of the sample lies in the top ten.

The time point label here, explained by the study, means: late sampling 161 to 241 days after vaccination in a few convalescent patients. Taken with the paper, the label for treatment or condition translates to: approximately nine-day PBMC culture with coronavirus spike peptide pools or control peptides (ViraFEST assay). The ViraFEST assay, used in the study, expanded antigen-specific T cells with peptide pools and then identified the expanded clonotypes through TCR sequencing. The convalescent patients' positive SARS-CoV-2 PCR tests fell between March and December 2020, which was before the Alpha, Beta and Delta variants emerged in the United States. PBMCs were cultured at approximately 2.1 million per well in IMDM supplemented with approximately 5% human AB serum and about 10 IU/ml IL-2, with 9.5 to 10 ug/ml peptide pools added. On days 3 and 7, half of the culture medium was replaced with fresh IL-2-containing medium. After 10 to 11 days of culture, CD4+ T cells were isolated by negative selection using the EasySep CD4+ T cell isolation kit. Ficoll-Paque Plus gradient centrifugation was used to isolate PBMCs from whole blood, and the isolated PBMCs were then either used fresh or cryopreserved at -140C. In general, triplicate wells were set up for every culture condition.

This clonotype has a handful of counts. Its specific antigen is unknown. Nothing much larger sits one base from this clone, and base qualities are not available. The receptor was isolated from a human donor who had recovered from COVID-19. The chain joins TRBV7-2 to TRBJ2-3; no D gene can be assigned with confidence. The sample in question was CD4+ T cells from blood, cultured in vitro, obtained about 7 months after SARS-CoV-2 vaccination. The CDR3 protein sequence reads: CASSLIHWTATDTQYF. The bases read TGTGCCAGCAGCTTAATCCACTGGACGGCCACAGATACGCAGTATTTT.